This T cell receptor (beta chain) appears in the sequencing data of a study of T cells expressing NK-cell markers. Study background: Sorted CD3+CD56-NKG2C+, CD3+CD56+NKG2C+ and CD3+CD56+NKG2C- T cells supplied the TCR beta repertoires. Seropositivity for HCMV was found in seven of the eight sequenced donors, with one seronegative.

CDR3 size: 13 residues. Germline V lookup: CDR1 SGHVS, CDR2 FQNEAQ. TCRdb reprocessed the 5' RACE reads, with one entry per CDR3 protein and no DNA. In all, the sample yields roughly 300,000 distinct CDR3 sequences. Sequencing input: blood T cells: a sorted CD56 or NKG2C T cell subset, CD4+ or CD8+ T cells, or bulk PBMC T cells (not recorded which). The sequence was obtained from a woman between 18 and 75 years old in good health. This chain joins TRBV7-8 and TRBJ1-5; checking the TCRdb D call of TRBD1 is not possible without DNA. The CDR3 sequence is CASSLAGGQPQHF.